Included here is one T cell receptor (beta chain) sequence, with context. Antigen: not known. The entry originates in a study of STAT5B mutations in CD4+ large granular lymphocyte leukemia. Study-wide context: Healthy donors showed HLA-associated enrichment of the CDR3 'QG' motif.

The repertoire was sequenced with immunoSEQ multiplex PCR; TCRdb's copy has only in-frame clones and lacks some. The table records fewer than 40,000 clones, less than 80% of them present only once. Notes on the study in general: CD4-sorted patient repertoires seemed more clonal than healthy CD4+ repertoires. The CD4+ versus CD8+ T-LGLL clonality difference may reflect limited sample size. Top patient clones used TRBV06 genes more often: 8/27 versus 2/35 in controls.

The CDR3 is made up of 13 amino acids. V shed 0 bases and J shed 4 bases, with 6 bases lying between them. Germline CDR1 reads KGHSH; CDR2 reads LQKENI. The V gene is TRBV18, the J gene TRBJ2-5, with D hard to call. Sequenced material: CD4+ T cells from blood buffy coats. The receptor's source is a human donor in good health. CDR3 coding DNA: TGTGCCAGCTCACCACCGGCCGGAGAGACCCAGTACTTC. Amino acids: CASSPPAGETQYF.